The rows below give T cell receptor beta chains drawn from one sample of a study of T cell responses to AZD1222 COVID-19 vaccine. Generated by immunoSEQ multiplex PCR, the TCRdb table keeps only in-frame clones and is missing some. Here the sample spans about 180,000 clones, just over 85% being singletons. This material consisted of peripheral blood, taken on day 0 of AZD1222 vaccination. The receptors stem from an adult in good health. The CDR3 runs from the conserved cysteine through the conserved F or W. D genes are given only for firm matches. Clone size is given for some rows only: seen once, a few or many times, or a class if the clone is expanded.

cdr3_length: 16
j_call: TRBJ1-1
clone_size: NA
v_call: TRBV5-1
d_call: TRBD1
cdr3_nt: TGCGCCAGCAGCATATTACACGTGACAGGGGGTAATGAAGCTTTCTTT
cdr3_aa: CASSILHVTGGNEAFF

cdr3_length: 14
j_call: TRBJ1-1
clone_size: NA
v_call: TRBV23-1
d_call: NA
cdr3_nt: TGCGCCAGCAGACTCCCAGGGTTGAGGTCCCCTCCTTTCTTT
cdr3_aa: CASRLPGLRSPPFF

cdr3_length: 13
j_call: TRBJ1-5
clone_size: NA
v_call: TRBV18
d_call: NA
cdr3_nt: TGTGCCAGCTCACCCGACAGGAGTCAGCCCCAGCATTTT
cdr3_aa: CASSPDRSQPQHF

cdr3_length: 16
j_call: TRBJ2-7
clone_size: once
v_call: TRBV5-1
d_call: NA
cdr3_nt: TGCGCCAGCAGCCCTGGTCCGGACACCAACTCCTACGAGCAGTACTTC
cdr3_aa: CASSPGPDTNSYEQYF

cdr3_length: 16
j_call: TRBJ2-7
clone_size: NA
v_call: TRBV7-6
d_call: TRBD1
cdr3_nt: TGTGCCAGCAGCCAGGGACCGGGACAGGAGTCCTACGAGCAGTACTTC
cdr3_aa: CASSQGPGQESYEQYF

cdr3_length: 13
j_call: TRBJ1-2
clone_size: once
v_call: TRBV27
d_call: NA
cdr3_nt: TGTGCCAGCAGCTCCGGGGGGAACTATGGCTACACCTTC
cdr3_aa: CASSSGGNYGYTF

cdr3_length: 15
j_call: TRBJ2-2
clone_size: NA
v_call: TRBV9
d_call: NA
cdr3_nt: TGTGCCAGCAGCGTCGAGGGATCCCAGGGGGGGGAGCTGTTTTTT
cdr3_aa: CASSVEGSQGGELFF

cdr3_length: 13
j_call: TRBJ2-7
clone_size: NA
v_call: TRBV5-1
d_call: NA
cdr3_nt: TGCGCCAGCAGCTTGCGATGGGACTACGAGCAGTACTTC
cdr3_aa: CASSLRWDYEQYF

cdr3_length: 15
j_call: TRBJ1-2
clone_size: NA
v_call: TRBV27
d_call: NA
cdr3_nt: TGTGCCACCTCCCCACAGGGCCCCAAGTTCGGTGGCTACACCTTC
cdr3_aa: CATSPQGPKFGGYTF

cdr3_length: 14
j_call: TRBJ1-2
clone_size: many
v_call: TRBV9
d_call: TRBD1
cdr3_nt: TGTGCCAGCAGCGTAGCGGCACAGGGGTATGGCTACACCTTC
cdr3_aa: CASSVAAQGYGYTF

cdr3_length: 13
j_call: TRBJ2-7
clone_size: NA
v_call: TRBV4-2
d_call: NA
cdr3_nt: TGTGCCAGCAGCCAAGAGAGGCTCTACGAGCAGTACTTC
cdr3_aa: CASSQERLYEQYF

cdr3_length: 14
j_call: TRBJ1-1
clone_size: NA
v_call: TRBV5-1
d_call: TRBD1
cdr3_nt: TGCGCCAGCAGCAACAGGGGGCCAAACACTGAAGCTTTCTTT
cdr3_aa: CASSNRGPNTEAFF

cdr3_length: 12
j_call: TRBJ1-2
clone_size: NA
v_call: TRBV28
d_call: NA
cdr3_nt: TGTGCCACCCCCGGGACCCCGGGGGGCTACACCTTC
cdr3_aa: CATPGTPGGYTF

cdr3_length: 17
j_call: TRBJ1-5
clone_size: many
v_call: TRBV4-3
d_call: TRBD1
cdr3_nt: TGCGCCAGCAGCCAAGATTGGGGTACAGGGGGCGATCAGCCCCAGCATTTT
cdr3_aa: CASSQDWGTGGDQPQHF

cdr3_length: 14
j_call: TRBJ1-5
clone_size: NA
v_call: TRBV15
d_call: NA
cdr3_nt: TGTGCCACCAGCAGGTCCCAGAGGGATCAGCCCCAGCATTTT
cdr3_aa: CATSRSQRDQPQHF

cdr3_length: 13
j_call: TRBJ1-2
clone_size: NA
v_call: TRBV30
d_call: TRBD1
cdr3_nt: TGTGCCTGGAGTGAGGGGGCAGGCTATGGCTACACCTTC
cdr3_aa: CAWSEGAGYGYTF

cdr3_length: 14
j_call: TRBJ2-3
clone_size: NA
v_call: TRBV18
d_call: TRBD1
cdr3_nt: TGTGCCAGCTCATCCGAGGACAGGCTAGATACGCAGTATTTT
cdr3_aa: CASSSEDRLDTQYF

cdr3_length: 15
j_call: TRBJ2-5
clone_size: NA
v_call: TRBV3-1/TRBV3-2
d_call: NA
cdr3_nt: TGTGCCAGCAGCCAGAATTCACCCCCGGGTGAGACCCAGTACTTC
cdr3_aa: CASSQNSPPGETQYF

cdr3_length: 15
j_call: TRBJ1-3
clone_size: NA
v_call: TRBV5-1
d_call: NA
cdr3_nt: TGCGCCAGCAGCTTGGACGGGAGCTCTGGAAACACCATATATTTT
cdr3_aa: CASSLDGSSGNTIYF

cdr3_length: 13
j_call: TRBJ2-4
clone_size: NA
v_call: TRBV30
d_call: NA
cdr3_nt: TGTGCCTGGAGTGGTGGAGCTACAAACATTCAGTACTTC
cdr3_aa: CAWSGGATNIQYF

cdr3_length: 15
j_call: TRBJ2-7
clone_size: NA
v_call: TRBV7-2
d_call: TRBD2
cdr3_nt: TGTGCCAGCAGCTTATCGGGCGGGGGATACTACGAGCAGTACTTC
cdr3_aa: CASSLSGGGYYEQYF

cdr3_length: 12
j_call: TRBJ2-7
clone_size: NA
v_call: TRBV12-3/TRBV12-4
d_call: NA
cdr3_nt: TGTGCCAGCGGACAGAACCCTTACGAGCAGTACTTC
cdr3_aa: CASGQNPYEQYF

cdr3_length: 12
j_call: TRBJ1-2
clone_size: NA
v_call: TRBV25-1
d_call: NA
cdr3_nt: TGTGCCACCTCATGGGGGTTCGGGGGCTACACCTTC
cdr3_aa: CATSWGFGGYTF

cdr3_length: 15
j_call: TRBJ2-5
clone_size: once
v_call: TRBV9
d_call: TRBD2
cdr3_nt: TGTGCCAGCAGCGTACTAGGACTAGCCGACGAGACCCAGTACTTC
cdr3_aa: CASSVLGLADETQYF

cdr3_length: 14
j_call: TRBJ1-6
clone_size: NA
v_call: TRBV19
d_call: NA
cdr3_nt: TGTGCCAGCGGGACGGGTACTAATAATTCACCCCTCCACTTT
cdr3_aa: CASGTGTNNSPLHF

cdr3_length: 14
j_call: TRBJ1-6
clone_size: NA
v_call: TRBV7-3
d_call: NA
cdr3_nt: TGTGCCAGCAGCTTTCAGGGGCAAAATTCACCCCTCCACTTT
cdr3_aa: CASSFQGQNSPLHF

cdr3_length: 15
j_call: TRBJ2-5
clone_size: NA
v_call: TRBV11-1
d_call: TRBD2
cdr3_nt: TGTGCCAGCAGCTTAGCGGGGACTAGCGCAGAGACCCAGTACTTC
cdr3_aa: CASSLAGTSAETQYF

cdr3_length: 18
j_call: TRBJ2-2
clone_size: NA
v_call: TRBV1
d_call: NA
cdr3_nt: TGCACCAGCAGCCAAGATCGAGCGGGGGCTCCCGGGCACGGGGAGCTGTTTTTT
cdr3_aa: CTSSQDRAGAPGHGELFF

cdr3_length: 15
j_call: TRBJ1-2
clone_size: NA
v_call: TRBV7-3
d_call: NA
cdr3_nt: TGTGCCAGCAGCCGAATGGGGTCCGCGGTTGATGGCTACACCTTC
cdr3_aa: CASSRMGSAVDGYTF

cdr3_length: 18
j_call: TRBJ1-1
clone_size: NA
v_call: TRBV5-1
d_call: NA
cdr3_nt: TGCGCCAGCAGCTTTAGTCTAAGGACGCTCGCCATGAACACTGAAGCTTTCTTT
cdr3_aa: CASSFSLRTLAMNTEAFF

cdr3_length: 14
j_call: TRBJ2-2
clone_size: NA
v_call: TRBV7-6
d_call: NA
cdr3_nt: TGTGCCAGCAGCTTATACGGGGCCGCCGGGGAGCTGTTTTTT
cdr3_aa: CASSLYGAAGELFF

cdr3_length: 13
j_call: TRBJ1-5
clone_size: once
v_call: TRBV12-3/TRBV12-4
d_call: NA
cdr3_nt: TGTGCCAGCACAGGGAATAGCAATCAGCCCCAGCATTTT
cdr3_aa: CASTGNSNQPQHF

cdr3_length: 15
j_call: TRBJ2-7
clone_size: NA
v_call: TRBV5-1
d_call: TRBD1
cdr3_nt: TGCGCCAGCAGCACGGGACAGGGGGCGGGGTACGAGCAGTACTTC
cdr3_aa: CASSTGQGAGYEQYF

cdr3_length: 16
j_call: TRBJ2-5
clone_size: NA
v_call: TRBV7-2
d_call: NA
cdr3_nt: TGTGCCAGCAGCTTAGCGGCTAGCCCTGCGTGGGAGACCCAGTACTTC
cdr3_aa: CASSLAASPAWETQYF

cdr3_length: 14
j_call: TRBJ1-2
clone_size: NA
v_call: TRBV7-9
d_call: NA
cdr3_nt: TGTGCCAGCAGCTTAGCGCCGATGAACTATGGCTACACCTTC
cdr3_aa: CASSLAPMNYGYTF

cdr3_length: 17
j_call: TRBJ2-7
clone_size: NA
v_call: TRBV19
d_call: TRBD1
cdr3_nt: TGTGCCAGTAGTACCAGAAGACAGGGGGCGCTTGGTTACGAGCAGTACTTC
cdr3_aa: CASSTRRQGALGYEQYF

cdr3_length: 13
j_call: TRBJ2-3
clone_size: once
v_call: TRBV20-1
d_call: NA
cdr3_nt: TGCAGTGCTAGTAGCGCCCGGACAGATACGCAGTATTTT
cdr3_aa: CSASSARTDTQYF

cdr3_length: 16
j_call: TRBJ1-3
clone_size: NA
v_call: TRBV30
d_call: NA
cdr3_nt: TGTGCCTGGTCGGGAGGGCACCAAAACTCTGGAAACACCATATATTTT
cdr3_aa: CAWSGGHQNSGNTIYF

cdr3_length: 13
j_call: TRBJ2-7
clone_size: NA
v_call: TRBV28
d_call: NA
cdr3_nt: TGTGCCAGCAGTTTAGCCCCTACCTACGAGCAGTACTTC
cdr3_aa: CASSLAPTYEQYF

cdr3_length: 15
j_call: TRBJ2-7
clone_size: few
v_call: TRBV5-1
d_call: NA
cdr3_nt: TGCGCCAGCAGCTTCCGAGGCTCCCCGGAGTACGAGCAGTACTTC
cdr3_aa: CASSFRGSPEYEQYF

cdr3_length: 14
j_call: TRBJ2-1
clone_size: NA
v_call: TRBV29-1
d_call: TRBD2
cdr3_nt: TGCAGCGTTGGAGGACTAGCGGTAAACAATGAGCAGTTCTTC
cdr3_aa: CSVGGLAVNNEQFF

cdr3_length: 14
j_call: TRBJ1-2
clone_size: NA
v_call: TRBV6-6
d_call: NA
cdr3_nt: TGTGCCAGCAGTTACGGTAGCAGGGGAACTGGCTACACCTTC
cdr3_aa: CASSYGSRGTGYTF